This T cell receptor beta chain was retrieved from a study of blood T cell repertoires in COVID-19. This CDR3 spans 13 amino acids. Germline V gene lookup returns CDR1 SGHNT and CDR2 YYREEE (reference sequence). With 3 bases removed from V and 7 bases from J, the gap between germline ends came to 11 bases. Sequencing was performed with immunoSEQ multiplex PCR; in TCRdb, only in-frame clones are kept and a portion is missing. The sample shows fewer than 300,000 clones, approximately 83% of them seen only once. Sequencing was done on a sample of peripheral blood. The origin of this receptor is a human donor in a cohort sampled during active COVID-19. V and J are TRBV5-4 and TRBJ2-1; D is uncertain. The CDR3 region has the DNA TGTGCCAGCAGCTGGGCGTCCACGAATGAGCAGTTCTTC. Translating it yields CASSWASTNEQFF.